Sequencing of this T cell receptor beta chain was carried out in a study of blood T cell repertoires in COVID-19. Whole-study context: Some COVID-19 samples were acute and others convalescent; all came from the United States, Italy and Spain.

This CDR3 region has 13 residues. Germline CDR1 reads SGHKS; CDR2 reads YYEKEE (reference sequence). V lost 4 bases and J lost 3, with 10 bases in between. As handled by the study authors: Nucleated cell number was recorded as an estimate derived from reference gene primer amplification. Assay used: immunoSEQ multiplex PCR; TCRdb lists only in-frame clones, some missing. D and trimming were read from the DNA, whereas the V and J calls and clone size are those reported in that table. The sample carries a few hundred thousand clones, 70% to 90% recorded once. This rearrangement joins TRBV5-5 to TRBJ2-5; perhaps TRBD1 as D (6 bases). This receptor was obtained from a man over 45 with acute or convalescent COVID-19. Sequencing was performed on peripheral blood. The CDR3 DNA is TGTGCCAGCAGCCATCAGGGGAAAGAGACCCAGTACTTC. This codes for CASSHQGKETQYF.